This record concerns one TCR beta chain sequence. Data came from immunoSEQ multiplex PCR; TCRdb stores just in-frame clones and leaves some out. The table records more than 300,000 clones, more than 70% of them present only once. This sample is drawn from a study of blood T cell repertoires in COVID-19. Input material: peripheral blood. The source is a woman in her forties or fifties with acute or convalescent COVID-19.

The CDR3 reads CASSLNGANEQYF. Written as DNA, the CDR3 is TGTGCCAGCAGCTTGAACGGAGCGAACGAGCAGTACTTC. V gene TRBV5-4 combines with J gene TRBJ2-7; D is unclear. The CDR3 spans 13 residues. Germline lookup yields CDR1 SGHNT and CDR2 YYREEE (reference sequence). With 1 base removed from V and 5 bases from J, the gap between germline ends came to 10 bases.